The rows below give T cell receptor beta chains drawn from one sample of a study of blood T cell repertoires in COVID-19. Profiled with immunoSEQ multiplex PCR; TCRdb holds only in-frame clones, not every one. Of some 390,000 clones in the sample, around 89% were seen once. The sequencing input was PBMCs or T cells enriched from blood (not recorded which). The receptors originated from a man aged 25-45 years who had recovered from COVID-19. Both conserved end residues are part of each CDR3. Fields, in order: clone size, V gene, J gene, D gene, CDR3 DNA, CDR3 protein. D genes are given only for firm matches. Clone size, where shown, is once, few, many, or a class for clones that have expanded.

clone size: -; V gene: TRBV6-5; J gene: TRBJ2-5; D gene: -; CDR3 DNA: TGTGCCAGCACTCGGGACTACCAAGAGACCCAGTACTTC; CDR3 protein: CASTRDYQETQYF
clone size: once; V gene: TRBV18; J gene: TRBJ1-5; D gene: -; CDR3 DNA: TGTGCCAGCTCATTTACAGTCAATCAGCCCCAGCATTTT; CDR3 protein: CASSFTVNQPQHF
clone size: -; V gene: TRBV9; J gene: TRBJ2-7; D gene: -; CDR3 DNA: TGTGCCAGCAGCGGGAGCCCTACCTACGAGCAGTACTTC; CDR3 protein: CASSGSPTYEQYF
clone size: once; V gene: TRBV18; J gene: TRBJ2-5; D gene: -; CDR3 DNA: TGTGCCAGCTCACGGAGGACAGAACAAGAGACCCAGTACTTC; CDR3 protein: CASSRRTEQETQYF
clone size: -; V gene: TRBV5-1; J gene: TRBJ1-5; D gene: -; CDR3 DNA: TGCGCCAGCAGCTTGACTATGAATCAGCCCCAGCATTTT; CDR3 protein: CASSLTMNQPQHF
clone size: -; V gene: TRBV7-8; J gene: TRBJ1-5; D gene: TRBD1; CDR3 DNA: TGTGCCAGCAGCTCGGGACAGGGGAGTGGAAATCAGCCCCAGCATTTT; CDR3 protein: CASSSGQGSGNQPQHF
clone size: -; V gene: TRBV7-2; J gene: TRBJ2-6; D gene: TRBD1; CDR3 DNA: TGTGCCAGCAGCGACAGGGCAGTGGGGGCCAACGTCCTGACTTTC; CDR3 protein: CASSDRAVGANVLTF
clone size: -; V gene: TRBV3-1/TRBV3-2; J gene: TRBJ1-5; D gene: -; CDR3 DNA: TGTGCCAGCAGCCAAGGACAGCTATATAGCAATCAGCCCCAGCATTTT; CDR3 protein: CASSQGQLYSNQPQHF
clone size: -; V gene: TRBV5-1; J gene: TRBJ2-5; D gene: -; CDR3 DNA: TGCGCCAGCAGCGTTGGACAGAGGGCGGAGACCCAGTACTTC; CDR3 protein: CASSVGQRAETQYF
clone size: -; V gene: TRBV7-2; J gene: TRBJ2-5; D gene: -; CDR3 DNA: TGTGCCAGCATTTCCGGCCCTCCGGGAAAAGAGGAGACCCAGTACTTC; CDR3 protein: CASISGPPGKEETQYF
clone size: once; V gene: TRBV7-3; J gene: TRBJ2-7; D gene: -; CDR3 DNA: TGTGCCAGCAGCCCAGGGTCTCCCTACGAGCAGTACTTC; CDR3 protein: CASSPGSPYEQYF
clone size: once; V gene: TRBV18; J gene: TRBJ1-2; D gene: -; CDR3 DNA: TGTGCCAGCTCTACGGGCAGCGGAGCTAACTATGGCTACACCTTC; CDR3 protein: CASSTGSGANYGYTF
clone size: -; V gene: TRBV4-1; J gene: TRBJ2-5; D gene: TRBD2; CDR3 DNA: TGCGCCAGCAGCCAAGATCGGAGTCTAGCGGGGAGGGAGACCCAGTACTTC; CDR3 protein: CASSQDRSLAGRETQYF
clone size: -; V gene: TRBV27; J gene: TRBJ1-3; D gene: -; CDR3 DNA: TGTGCCAGCAGTCTCAGGGGCGACGCAAACACCATATATTTT; CDR3 protein: CASSLRGDANTIYF
clone size: -; V gene: TRBV10-3; J gene: TRBJ1-1; D gene: -; CDR3 DNA: TGTGCCATCACCACAGGGCCGAGCACTGAAGCTTTCTTT; CDR3 protein: CAITTGPSTEAFF
clone size: once; V gene: TRBV11-2; J gene: TRBJ2-7; D gene: -; CDR3 DNA: TGTGCCAGCAGCTTATCGGGTTTGCAGCAGTACTTC; CDR3 protein: CASSLSGLQQYF
clone size: -; V gene: TRBV28; J gene: TRBJ1-5; D gene: -; CDR3 DNA: TGTGCCAGCAGTCCCTTACATAGACTGAGCAATCAGCCCCAGCATTTT; CDR3 protein: CASSPLHRLSNQPQHF
clone size: -; V gene: TRBV4-1; J gene: TRBJ1-4; D gene: TRBD1; CDR3 DNA: TGCGCCAGCAGCCAAGATTGGCAGGGGGCGGCTAATGAAAAACTGTTTTTT; CDR3 protein: CASSQDWQGAANEKLFF
clone size: -; V gene: TRBV5-4; J gene: TRBJ2-3; D gene: -; CDR3 DNA: TGTGCCAGCAGCTTGGAACCTGGAGGGGGCTGGGCAGATACGCAGTATTTT; CDR3 protein: CASSLEPGGGWADTQYF
clone size: -; V gene: TRBV28; J gene: TRBJ1-2; D gene: -; CDR3 DNA: TGTGCCAGCCGAAGGGGCGGGGGCCGCGTTGGCTACACCTTC; CDR3 protein: CASRRGGGRVGYTF
clone size: many; V gene: TRBV7-2; J gene: TRBJ2-3; D gene: -; CDR3 DNA: TGTGCCAGCAGCTTAGAAACTAGCTCGAAACTACATACGCAGTATTTT; CDR3 protein: CASSLETSSKLHTQYF
clone size: -; V gene: TRBV5-6; J gene: TRBJ1-5; D gene: TRBD1; CDR3 DNA: TGTGCCAGCAGCTCTGGGACAGATCAGCCCCAGCATTTT; CDR3 protein: CASSSGTDQPQHF
clone size: -; V gene: TRBV7-6; J gene: TRBJ2-1; D gene: -; CDR3 DNA: TGTGCCAGCAGCTTAGTGGGCAGCTCCTACAATGAGCAGTTCTTC; CDR3 protein: CASSLVGSSYNEQFF
clone size: -; V gene: TRBV9; J gene: TRBJ2-1; D gene: TRBD2; CDR3 DNA: TGTGCCAGCAGCGAGGGTAGCGGGGCCCCCTCCTACAATGAGCAGTTCTTC; CDR3 protein: CASSEGSGAPSYNEQFF
clone size: -; V gene: TRBV7-2; J gene: TRBJ2-7; D gene: TRBD2; CDR3 DNA: TGTGCCAGCAGCCCCCAAGCGGGGGGGAGCTCCTACGAGCAGTACTTC; CDR3 protein: CASSPQAGGSSYEQYF
clone size: -; V gene: TRBV7-9; J gene: TRBJ1-1; D gene: TRBD1; CDR3 DNA: TGTGCCAGCAGCTATTATCGTGGACAGGGTTTCACTGAAGCTTTCTTT; CDR3 protein: CASSYYRGQGFTEAFF
clone size: -; V gene: TRBV3-1/TRBV3-2; J gene: TRBJ2-3; D gene: TRBD2; CDR3 DNA: TGTGCCAGCAGCCAAGTCGCTAGCGGGAGTCTAGATACGCAGTATTTT; CDR3 protein: CASSQVASGSLDTQYF
clone size: -; V gene: TRBV3-1/TRBV3-2; J gene: TRBJ1-2; D gene: -; CDR3 DNA: TGTGCCAGCAGTCCTTTGCACACAGCTAACTATGGCTACACCTTC; CDR3 protein: CASSPLHTANYGYTF
clone size: -; V gene: TRBV19; J gene: TRBJ2-1; D gene: TRBD2; CDR3 DNA: TGTGCCAGTAGTCCTCCGGGACTAGCGGGAGAGGCCGATGAGCAGTTCTTC; CDR3 protein: CASSPPGLAGEADEQFF
clone size: -; V gene: TRBV18; J gene: TRBJ1-2; D gene: -; CDR3 DNA: TGTGCCAGCTCACCACGGGACATAAAAGCTAACTATGGCTACACCTTC; CDR3 protein: CASSPRDIKANYGYTF
clone size: -; V gene: TRBV24-1; J gene: TRBJ2-5; D gene: -; CDR3 DNA: TGTGCCACCAGTGAGTTCGCCGGGAACTCAGAGACCCAGTACTTC; CDR3 protein: CATSEFAGNSETQYF
clone size: -; V gene: TRBV5-5; J gene: TRBJ2-7; D gene: TRBD1; CDR3 DNA: TGTGCCAGCAGCTCGACAGGGGACAGCGAGCAGTACTTC; CDR3 protein: CASSSTGDSEQYF
clone size: -; V gene: TRBV28; J gene: TRBJ2-3; D gene: TRBD2; CDR3 DNA: TGTGCCAGCAGTCCGGGGGGGGTTTCAGATACGCAGTATTTT; CDR3 protein: CASSPGGVSDTQYF